The 8 T cell receptor beta chains below all came from one sample that was sequenced in a study of blood T cell repertoires in COVID-19. Some clones are missing from TCRdb's copy, which holds only in-frame ones; the method was immunoSEQ multiplex PCR. Altogether 240,000 or so clones are present, around 87% being singletons, with the ten largest covering 5.5% to 9%. Sequenced material: peripheral blood. The receptors were gathered from a woman in her sixties or seventies with active or convalescent COVID-19.

The genes are TRBV6-5 and TRBJ2-7, with 7 bases that match TRBD2. V was pared by 8 bases and J by 2 bases, with 6 bases of the junction left unmatched. Germline V gene sequence: CDR1 MNHEY, CDR2 SVGAGI. The CDR3 is made up of 13 amino acids. CDR3: CASGSGGTYEQYF. CDR3 sequence (DNA): TGTGCCAGCGGATCCGGGGGGACCTACGAGCAGTACTTC.

This clone has only a few counts. This chain's CDR3 is CASSFNSGAGTDTQYF. In DNA form, the CDR3 reads TGCGCCAGCAGCTTTAATAGCGGGGCTGGCACAGATACGCAGTATTTT. V and J are TRBV5-1 and TRBJ2-3, with 8 nucleotides matching TRBD2. The CDR3 has 16 residues. The V and J ends lost 2 bases and 1 base, in that order; junction bases with no gene match: 6. Germline-derived CDR1 and CDR2 are SGHRS and YFSETQ.

This clone showed up just once. The CDR3 protein is CASNRDGSPLHF. CDR3 sequence (DNA): TGTGCCAGCAACAGGGATGGTTCACCCCTCCACTTT. V usage is TRBV28 and J usage is TRBJ1-6; TRBD1 might be the D (6 bases). Germline CDR1 and CDR2: MDHEN and SYDVKM. This CDR3 region has 12 residues. V was pared by 7 bases and J by 9 bases, with 10 bases between.

The CDR3 is CASSGEGNQPQHF. CDR3 sequence (DNA): TGTGCCAGCAGTGGGGAGGGCAATCAGCCCCAGCATTTT. The chain uses TRBV2 and TRBJ1-5, with D hard to call. CDR3 size: 13 residues. The V end lost 4 bases, the J end lost 2 bases, and 6 bases lay between the germline ends. CDR1 SNHLY and CDR2 FYNNEI come from the germline V gene.

The V call is TRBV10-3, the J call TRBJ1-3; tentatively, D is TRBD1 (6 bases). The CDR3 loop spans 11 amino acids. V lost 4 bases and J 9 bases, leaving 7 bases between the germline ends. The V gene's germline CDR1 is ENHRY and CDR2 SYGVKD. Here the CDR3 DNA reads TGTGCCATCAGTGTGACAGGCACCATATATTTT. Translating it yields CAISVTGTIYF.

V and J are TRBV10-3 and TRBJ2-3; 12 positions agree with TRBD2. J was trimmed by 5 bases and V by 5 bases; bases with no gene match: 8. From germline, CDR1 is ENHRY and CDR2 SYGVKD. The CDR3 consists of 16 residues. The CDR3 sequence is CAISPRLAGAGDTQYF. CDR3 bases: TGTGCCATCAGTCCCAGACTAGCGGGGGCGGGAGATACGCAGTATTTT.

The chain has TRBV7-2 and TRBJ1-2; 11 bases map to TRBD1. The CDR3 is made up of 15 amino acids. Per germline, CDR1 SGHTA and CDR2 FQGNSA. V was clipped by 5 bases and J by 4 bases; unmatched bases: 6. DNA for the CDR3: TGTGCCAGCAGCCTCGGGACAGGGGGGAGCTATGGCTACACCTTC. It yields the protein CASSLGTGGSYGYTF.

The chain uses TRBV7-9 and TRBJ2-1; weak D call: TRBD1 (9 bases). This CDR3 is 16 amino acids long. V dropped 3 bases and J dropped 6 bases, with 18 bases sitting between them. CDR1 and CDR2 (germline): SEHNR, FQNEAQ (reference sequence). The chain's CDR3 is CASSFRDRAGGNEQFF. For the CDR3, the DNA is TGTGCCAGCAGCTTTCGGGACAGGGCGGGGGGCAATGAGCAGTTCTTC.